Included here is one T cell receptor (beta chain) sequence, with context. Its antigen remains unidentified. The sample originates from a study of cytomegalovirus exposure and HLA in healthy donors. Study information: Clustering assigned 70% to 90% of the approximately 430 genotyped donors to the Caucasian-associated ancestry cluster.

Study conclusions and caveats: The likely origin of a cluster of highly shared sequence variants was a sequencing artifact. The authors confirmed in vitro that three CMV-associated chains were specific for CMV antigens.

A multiplex PCR was run with 60 Vbeta primers and 13 Jbeta primers. Here immunoSEQ multiplex PCR was the method, and the copy in TCRdb shows in-frame clones only, minus some. The sample records more than 85,000 clones, roughly 84% being singletons. Trimming cost V 0 bases and J 2 bases; bases outside gene matches: 5. CDR1 is SGDLS, CDR2 YYNGEE, per germline. The CDR3 has 15 amino acids. The chain joins TRBV9 to TRBJ2-7; 7 bases align to TRBD1. The receptor comes from a man aged 25-45 years in good health and CMV-seropositive. The sample comprised PBMCs. The CDR3 DNA is TGTGCCAGCAGCGTAGCAGACAGGGCAGCCTACGAGCAGTACTTC. It yields the protein CASSVADRAAYEQYF. Using reference TRBV9 and TRBJ2-7 for the parts outside the CDR3, the full variable domain is DSGVTQTPKHLITATGQRVTLRCSPRSGDLSVYWYQQSLDQGLQFLIQYYNGEERAKGNILERFSAQQFPDLHSELNLSSLELGDSALYFCASSVADRAAYEQYFGPGTRLTVT.